These 2 T cell receptor beta chains originate from one sample sequenced in a study of shared clonotypes between healthy human individuals. The protocol was immunoSEQ multiplex PCR, while the TCRdb copy is restricted to in-frame clones and leaves out a portion. The sample contains more than 2,000,000 clones, 80% to 95% of which appear only once. The sequencing sample was made of naive CD4+ T cells from PBMCs. Described subset: CD45RA+ positively selected. The receptors here all came from a young man in good health. Some clones in this sample may be carry-over from other donors' samples.

As concerns this clone: Other DNA sequences from this sample encode an identical CDR3 as well. The chain combines TRBV7-9 with TRBJ2-1; D remains ambiguous. This CDR3 is built from 12 residues. Trimming shortened V by 1 base and J by 5 bases, and 3 bases separated the two germline ends. Germline-derived CDR1 and CDR2 are SEHNR and FQNEAQ (reference sequence). CDR3: CASSLGDNEQFF. The CDR3 DNA reads as TGTGCCAGCAGCTTAGGCGACAATGAGCAGTTCTTC.

CDR3 region: CASSLQNRGQETQYF. Here the CDR3 DNA reads TGTGCCAGCAGTTTACAGAACAGGGGGCAAGAGACCCAGTACTTC. The rearrangement joins TRBV28 to TRBJ2-5; 8 bases map to TRBD1. CDR1 MDHEN and CDR2 SYDVKM come from the germline V gene. J was trimmed by 2 bases and V by 2 bases; bases with no gene match: 4. This CDR3 contains 15 residues.